Below are 22 T cell receptor beta chains sequenced from a single sample in a study of prognosis after radiotherapy for stage I lung cancer. TCR beta CDR3 was amplified from genomic DNA by two-round multiplex PCR. The authors ran first-round PCR with primers specific to each TRBV and TRBJ gene. One entry per CDR3 protein, called by TCRdb with MiXCR from the multiplex PCR reads. The sample includes more than 30,000 distinct CDR3 sequences, about 42% of them seen just once. The material was PBMCs, obtained before or after stereotactic body radiation therapy (not recorded which). The receptor source for this set is a donor over 45 with non-small cell lung cancer.

The J gene is TRBJ2-2, the V gene TRBV9, with D perhaps matching TRBD2 (6 bases). In germline, CDR1 is SGDLS, CDR2 YYNGEE. The CDR3 loop spans 15 amino acids. V lost 4 bases and J 4 bases, leaving 14 bases between the germline ends. The CDR3 coding sequence is TGTGCCAGCAGCTGGGGGGAGTTAAGCACCGGGGAGCTGTTTTTT. It codes for CASSWGELSTGELFF.

The chain joins TRBV11-2 to TRBJ1-1, with D possibly TRBD1 on 6 matching bases. There are 13 residues in the CDR3. V was cut by 3 bases and J by 4 bases, with 9 bases left in between. Germline CDR1 reads SGHAT; CDR2 reads FQNNGV. The chain's CDR3 is CASSLGGPTEAFF. CDR3 nucleotides: TGTGCCAGCAGCTTGGGGGGGCCCACTGAAGCTTTCTTT.

This clonotype has only a few counts. This may come from a read error, since a much larger clone is one base off. J is TRBJ2-1 and V is TRBV7-8; 11 bases align to TRBD2. The CDR3 consists of 18 residues. Germline CDR1 SGHVS, CDR2 FQNEAQ. This CDR3 reads CASGLATLASGGYNEQFF. The CDR3 DNA is TGTGCCAGCGGCTTAGCTACGTTGGCTAGCGGGGGGTACAATGAGCAGTTCTTC.

The table lists this clonotype with many counts. The chain employs TRBV20-1 and TRBJ2-5, with D possibly TRBD2 on 7 matching bases. Trimming removed 5 bases at V and 5 bases at J, with 12 bases between. The CDR3 consists of 12 residues. CDR1 is DFQATT and CDR2 is SNEGSKA in the germline V gene (reference sequence). CDR3 DNA sequence: TGCAGTGCTCCTCGGGGGGCGGAGACCCAGTACTTC. Amino acids: CSAPRGAETQYF.

This clonotype was seen at least ten times. This chain joins TRBV6-1 and TRBJ1-1; 12 bases fit TRBD1. There are 17 residues in the CDR3. The V gene's germline CDR1 is MNHNS and CDR2 SASEGT. Germline trimming cut 2 bases from V and 5 bases from J; bases unmatched to any gene: 9. DNA of the CDR3: TGTGCCAGCAGTGAAAACGGTTGGGACAGGGGGCTGACTGAAGCTTTCTTT. Protein sequence: CASSENGWDRGLTEAFF.

This clonotype appeared many times. This rearrangement joins TRBV7-2 to TRBJ2-1; 8 nucleotides match TRBD2. Germline V gene data show CDR1 as SGHTA and CDR2 as FQGNSA. This CDR3 is 15 amino acids long. V shed 5 bases and J 6 bases; nucleotides not matched to a gene: 9. In DNA form, the CDR3 reads TGTGCCAGCAGCCGGGGGGGCCAGTCAGGCAATGAGCAGTTCTTC. Amino acid sequence: CASSRGGQSGNEQFF.

Notes on this clonotype: A much larger clone differs from this one at a single base, so this may be a read error. This chain links TRBV7-3 with TRBJ2-5; the D is unclear. CDR1 is SGHTA, CDR2 FQGTGA, per germline. CDR3 length: 13 amino acids. CDR3 nucleotide sequence: TGTGCCAGAAGCTCCTCCTTTCAAGAGACCCAGTACTTC. This codes for CARSSSFQETQYF.

This chain uses TRBV6-1 with TRBJ1-4; TRBD1 aligns across 9 bases. The CDR3 has 14 amino acids. J was trimmed by 8 bases and V by 6 bases; bases with no gene match: 7. CDR1 MNHNS and CDR2 SASEGT come from the germline V gene. This chain's CDR3 is CASSTGGAGEKLFF. DNA for the CDR3: TGTGCCAGCAGCACAGGGGGCGCAGGGGAAAAACTGTTTTTT.

Worth noting for this clonotype: The junction departs from the called germline gene at one end, perhaps through a read error. V gene TRBV19 combines with J gene TRBJ1-3; D unclear. Germline CDR1 LNHDA, CDR2 SQIVND (reference sequence). This CDR3 has 14 residues. The DNA of the CDR3 is TGTGCCAGTAGTCAGAAATTCTATGGAAACAACATATATTTT. This sequence encodes CASSQKFYGNNIYF.

This clonotype was detected ten times or more. This chain uses TRBV13 with TRBJ2-7; no definite D call. This CDR3 spans 17 amino acids. Trimming removed 4 bases from V and 6 bases from J, with 25 bases in between. Germline CDR1 reads PRHDT; CDR2 reads FYEKMQ (reference sequence). The CDR3 is CASSSQVGDGRFREQYF. CDR3 sequence (DNA): TGTGCCAGCAGCTCGCAGGTCGGTGATGGACGTTTTCGCGAGCAGTACTTC. The whole variable domain, filled in from reference TRBV13 and TRBJ2-7, reads AAGVIQSPRHLIKEKRETATLKCYPIPRHDTVYWYQQGPGQDPQFLISFYEKMQSDKGSIPDRFSAQQFSDYHSELNMSSLELGDSALYFCASSSQVGDGRFREQYFGPGTRLTVT.

The V gene is TRBV5-1, the J gene TRBJ1-2; a weak D match, TRBD1 (5 bases). Germline CDR1 and CDR2: SGHRS and YFSETQ. CDR3 length: 16 amino acids. V was shortened by 1 base and J by 7 bases, with 20 bases between the two germline ends. In DNA, the CDR3 is TGCGCCAGCAGCTTGCGCATAGGAACAGGAGAAGGTGGCTACACCTTC. Its protein is CASSLRIGTGEGGYTF.

This clonotype appeared many times. The V call is TRBV12-3 or TRBV12-4, the J call TRBJ2-5; maybe TRBD2 (6 bases). CDR3 length: 14 amino acids. Trimming removed 6 bases at V and 7 bases at J, with 18 bases between. This chain's CDR3 is CASRDLSGPGTQYF. The CDR3 coding sequence is TGTGCCAGCAGAGACCTTAGCGGTCCGGGGACCCAGTACTTC.

This clonotype was detected ten times or more. The genes are TRBV7-8 and TRBJ1-1; D not certain. From germline, CDR1 is SGHVS and CDR2 FQNEAQ. There are 14 residues in the CDR3. V was cut by 1 base and J by 1 base, with 7 bases left in between. CDR3 sequence reads: CASSLVIGNTEAFF. The DNA for the CDR3 is TGTGCCAGCAGCTTAGTTATAGGGAACACTGAAGCTTTCTTT. The entire variable domain, with the rest obtained from reference TRBV7-8 and TRBJ1-1, is as follows: GAGVSQSPRYKVAKRGQDVALRCDPISGHVSLFWYQQALGQGPEFLTYFQNEAQLDKSGLPSDRFFAERPEGSVSTLKIQRTQQEDSAVYLCASSLVIGNTEAFFGQGTRLTVV.

V and J are TRBV12-3 or TRBV12-4 and TRBJ2-7, with 10 positions matching TRBD2. The CDR3 is 14 amino acids. J lost 1 base, V lost 7 bases, and 4 bases had no gene match. CDR3 nucleotides: TGTGCCAGCACCACTAGCGGGAATTCCTACGAGCAGTACTTC. The encoded protein is CASTTSGNSYEQYF.

This clonotype was seen many times. This may stem from a read error, because a much larger clone lies one nucleotide away. The missing conserved phenylalanine or tryptophan at the end of this CDR3 makes a read error likely. The chain couples TRBV6-2 or TRBV6-3 to TRBJ1-2; D remains ambiguous. Germline V gene sequence: CDR1 MNHEY, CDR2 SVGEGT. Trimming removed 6 bases at V and 4 bases at J, with 18 bases between. This CDR3 has 15 residues. The CDR3 DNA follows: TGTGCCAGCAGCCGAACTGACCCGTCGTTCTATGGCTACACCCTC. Translation gives CASSRTDPSFYGYTL.

The chain has TRBV7-3 and TRBJ2-3; 7 bases match TRBD1. The CDR3 consists of 13 residues. The V gene end was trimmed by 6 bases and the J gene end by 6 bases; junction bases not matched to a gene: 6. Per the germline V gene, CDR1 is SGHTA and CDR2 is FQGTGA. CDR3 amino acids: CASSRQGADTQYF. In DNA, the CDR3 is TGTGCCAGCAGTCGACAGGGAGCGGATACGCAGTATTTT.

This clonotype is medium-sized within its sample. V and J are TRBV27 and TRBJ2-3, with TRBD2 matching over 13 bases. The CDR3 runs 13 residues. Germline CDR1 reads MNHEY; CDR2 reads SMNVEV (reference sequence). The V and J ends lost 0 bases and 13 bases, in that order; junction bases with no gene match: 1. The CDR3 here is CASSLSTSGRKYF. In DNA form, the CDR3 reads TGTGCCAGCAGTTTATCGACTAGCGGGAGGAAGTATTTT.

This clonotype was recorded many times. The chain couples TRBV7-9 to TRBJ2-5; 7 positions agree with TRBD2. Trimming cost V 5 bases and J 7 bases; bases outside gene matches: 10. Germline assignment: CDR1 SEHNR and CDR2 FQNEAQ (reference sequence). This CDR3 comprises 14 residues. The CDR3 DNA sequence: TGTGCCAGCAGCGGGGGGGGGACCCCAGGGACCCAGTACTTC. This encodes CASSGGGTPGTQYF.

The sample holds many counts of this clonotype. The chain uses TRBV4-1 and TRBJ2-1, with 10 nucleotides matching TRBD2. The CDR3 extends over 17 amino acids. CDR1 and CDR2 from the germline V gene are MGHRA and YSYEKL. V shed 1 base, J shed 4 bases, and the junction held 7 bases outside the gene matches. CDR3 nucleotide sequence: TGCGCCAGCAGCCAAGTACTTAGCGGGAGGAGGTACAATGAGCAGTTCTTC. The encoded protein is CASSQVLSGRRYNEQFF.

At least ten counts were recorded for this clonotype. The chain carries TRBV19 and TRBJ2-3; D unclear. The CDR3 length is 14 residues. The germline CDR1 and CDR2 sequences are LNHDA and SQIVND (reference sequence). V was trimmed by 2 bases and J by 4 bases, leaving 10 bases between them. The CDR3 DNA follows: TGTGCCAGTAGTATACGTCCTAGGCCAGATACGCAGTATTTT. It is translated as CASSIRPRPDTQYF.

Only one count was recorded for this clonotype. This sequence may be a read error, since a much larger clone differs from it by one base. The V call is TRBV18, the J call TRBJ1-3; weak D call: TRBD1 (5 bases). The length of the CDR3 is 18 residues. Germline assignment: CDR1 KGHSH and CDR2 LQKENI. The germline V and J ends were trimmed by 2 bases and 4 bases, with 21 bases remaining between them. The CDR3 coding sequence is TGTGCCAGCTCACCAACTTCCTTGCAGGGAGTGGGAGGAAACACCATATATTTT. Protein sequence: CASSPTSLQGVGGNTIYF.

This clonotype was picked up many times. V and J are TRBV20-1 and TRBJ2-3, with a tentative D call TRBD2 (6 bases). CDR1 is DFQATT, CDR2 SNEGSKA, per germline (reference sequence). This CDR3 spans 13 amino acids. Trimming took 1 base from V and 4 from J, leaving 9 bases between them. CDR3 in amino acids: CSARVGGADTQYF. The CDR3 DNA follows: TGCAGTGCTAGAGTCGGCGGGGCAGATACGCAGTATTTT.